The clone carrying this TCR beta chain was recorded at least ten times. Its antigen is not known. V lost 8 bases and J lost 9, with 20 bases in between. The germline CDR1 and CDR2 sequences are LGHDT and YNNKEL (reference sequence). The CDR3 runs to 15 residues. These data come from a study of metastatic and nonmetastatic thyroid tumors. Study-wide context: Repertoire data that came from the blood and tumor or nodule tissue of malignant and benign thyroid patients were compared.

In the source study's methods: A distant-metastasis classifier for papillary thyroid cancer was built using CDR3 differences across clinicopathological groups. TCRdb called clones again from the PCR reads with MiXCR. These V and J calls are TCRdb output, not the study's own analysis. The table shows 25,000 to 35,000 clones, with roughly 3.7% occurring only once. Not a single patient had been given any form of treatment at any point before undergoing thyroid surgery. Regarding the study as a whole: Benign nodules were reported to have significantly lower TCR beta diversity than malignant thyroid tumors, in blood and tumor.

The receptor's source is a female donor with papillary thyroid cancer or a benign thyroid nodule (not recorded which). Some clones in this sample may be carry-over from other donors' samples. Sample: blood. This sequence joins TRBV3-1 and TRBJ1-6; tentatively, D is TRBD1 (5 bases). The CDR3: CASSVGGRVVSPLHF. CDR3 in DNA: TGTGCCAGCTCTGTAGGCGGCAGGGTGGTTTCACCCCTCCACTTT.